This T cell receptor (beta chain) derives from a study of blood T cell repertoires in COVID-19. This clone turned up a few times. Generated by immunoSEQ multiplex PCR, the TCRdb table keeps only in-frame clones and is missing some. Among over 110,000 clones listed, just under 80% were seen once. This receptor was identified in a woman aged 55-69 years with acute or convalescent COVID-19. Sequenced sample: peripheral blood.

The CDR3, as DNA: TGTGCCTGGAGTGTACGAGTAGGGGGTGGACAGCCCCAGCATTTT. Its translation is CAWSVRVGGGQPQHF. This sequence joins TRBV30 and TRBJ1-5; D might be TRBD1 (6 bases). With 0 bases removed from V and 7 bases from J, the gap between germline ends came to 16 bases. Germline lookup yields CDR1 GTSNPN and CDR2 SVGIG (reference sequence). This CDR3 spans 15 amino acids. The whole variable domain, remainder taken from reference TRBV30 and TRBJ1-5, is SQTIHQWPATLVQPVGSPLSLECTVEGTSNPNLYWYRQAAGRGLQLLFYSVGIGQISSEVPQNLSASRPQDRQFILSSKKLLLSDSGFYLCAWSVRVGGGQPQHFGDGTRLSIL.